Presented here are 27 T cell receptor beta chains from one specimen sequenced in a study of CD8+CD57+ T cells in acquired aplastic anemia. For CDR3 and TCR beta VDJ profiling, genomic DNA was the template used. Using its own MiXCR run on the reads, TCRdb lists one record per CDR3 protein. This repertoire shows some 280,000 distinct CDR3 sequences, 56% found once; its top ten account for 7.5% to 9%. Sequencing was performed on sorted CD4+, CD8+, or CD8+CD57+ T cells (not recorded which) from PBMCs. All receptors derive from a human donor with severe aplastic anemia or a healthy control (not recorded which).

This clonotype was picked up one time. This chain uses TRBV2 with TRBJ1-1, with 9 bases identical to TRBD1. The CDR3 consists of 13 residues. CDR1 and CDR2 (germline): SNHLY, FYNNEI. V shed 3 bases, J shed 10 bases, and the junction held 6 bases outside the gene matches. The CDR3 is CASSDRDRVRAFF. In DNA form, the CDR3 reads TGTGCCAGCAGTGATAGGGACAGGGTTAGAGCTTTCTTT.

The chain has TRBV7-2 and TRBJ2-5; 14 bases are shared with TRBD2. Germline V gene lookup returns CDR1 SGHTA and CDR2 FQGNSA. The junction had 4 bases not matched to a gene; V was cut back by 5 bases and J by 2 bases. The CDR3 length is 16 residues. This CDR3 is CASSLGTSGGQETQYF. The CDR3 DNA follows: TGTGCCAGCAGCCTAGGGACTAGCGGGGGTCAAGAGACCCAGTACTTC.

The rearrangement links TRBV7-9 to TRBJ2-7; tentative D call: TRBD1 (5 bases). Between the trimmed V and J ends, which lost 6 bases and 0 bases, there was a span of 27 bases. The germline CDR1 and CDR2 sequences are SEHNR and FQNEAQ (reference sequence). This CDR3 contains 19 residues. CDR3 sequence: CASRGYTGPPDTLSYEQYF. As DNA, the CDR3 is TGTGCCAGCAGGGGGTACACAGGACCCCCCGACACCCTCTCCTACGAGCAGTACTTC.

J is TRBJ2-2 and V is TRBV10-3, with 9 bases identical to TRBD1. The CDR3 contains 17 residues. The V and J ends lost 0 bases and 6 bases, in that order; junction bases with no gene match: 8. The V gene's germline CDR1 is ENHRY and CDR2 SYGVKD. DNA of the CDR3: TGTGCCATCAGTGAGTCGCGGACAGGGGCGGGAGCCGGGGAGCTGTTTTTT. Translated, it gives CAISESRTGAGAGELFF.

The rearrangement links TRBV15 to TRBJ1-2, with D possibly being TRBD1 (5 bases). The CDR3 has 14 amino acids. From germline, CDR1 is LNHNV and CDR2 YYDKDF (reference sequence). The V end was cut by 0 bases, the J end by 3 bases, with 8 bases between. This CDR3 reads CATSRDGGYYGYTF. Here the CDR3 DNA reads TGTGCCACCAGCAGAGATGGGGGGTACTATGGCTACACCTTC.

The chain employs TRBV2 and TRBJ1-6; D gene uncertain. The V gene lost 4 bases and the J gene lost 7 bases, with 8 bases spanning the gap. Germline V CDR1 and CDR2: SNHLY, FYNNEI. The CDR3 has 13 amino acids. CDR3 region: CASSALPNSPLHF. CDR3 sequence (DNA): TGTGCCAGCAGTGCGCTTCCGAATTCACCCCTCCACTTT.

Details on this clonotype: The junction departs from germline at one end; a sequencing error may be responsible. This chain joins TRBV7-7 and TRBJ2-2, with 7 nucleotides matching TRBD2. Germline V gives CDR1 SSHAT, CDR2 FNYEAQ (reference sequence). The length of the CDR3 is 17 residues. CDR3 protein: CASSLDLRAGDTGELFF. The CDR3 region has the DNA TGTGCTAGCAGCTTAGACCTCAGGGCGGGGGACACCGGGGAGCTGTTTTTT.

V is TRBV20-1 and J is TRBJ1-2, with D unclear. V lost 8 bases and J lost 7, with 17 bases in between. This CDR3 is 12 amino acids long. Looked up from germline, CDR1 is DFQATT and CDR2 is SNEGSKA (reference sequence). The CDR3 coding sequence is TGCAGTCAATTGGGCGGTTACGGTGGCTACACCTTC. Its translation: CSQLGGYGGYTF.

This clonotype was seen only a few times. The chain combines TRBV2 with TRBJ2-3, with 8 nucleotides matching TRBD2. V lost 10 bases, J lost 4 bases, and 7 bases stayed unmatched. The CDR3 loop spans 13 amino acids. Per the germline V gene, CDR1 is SNHLY and CDR2 is FYNNEI. The DNA for the CDR3 is TGTGCCACAGCGGGGGTCTCAGCAGATACGCAGTATTTT. This gives the protein CATAGVSADTQYF.

This chain joins TRBV29-1 and TRBJ2-2; tentatively, D is TRBD1 (5 bases). The germline CDR1 and CDR2 sequences are SQVTM and ANQGSEA. V was pared by 4 bases and J by 8 bases, with 17 bases between. The CDR3 length is 14 residues. The CDR3 sequence is CSVGAGASLGELFF. CDR3 nucleotide sequence: TGCAGCGTTGGGGCTGGGGCTAGTTTGGGGGAGCTGTTTTTT.

This clonotype was observed many times. V is TRBV12-3 or TRBV12-4 and J is TRBJ1-2, with D unresolved. The CDR3 is 12 residues long. V was cut by 3 bases and J by 8 bases, with 10 bases left in between. The CDR3 coding sequence is TGTGCCAGCAGTTTTAATGCGGGCGGCTACACCTTC. This encodes CASSFNAGGYTF.

This clonotype was found a few times. The chain carries TRBV6-4 and TRBJ2-4; TRBD1 aligns across 9 bases. Germline V gene data show CDR1 as MRHNA and CDR2 as SNTAGT. The CDR3 has 13 amino acids. The V gene end was trimmed by 6 bases and the J gene end by 9 bases; junction bases not matched to a gene: 6. The DNA of the CDR3 is TGTGCCAGCAGCGCGGGACAGGGCTCCATTCAGTACTTC. It is translated as CASSAGQGSIQYF.

The rearrangement joins TRBV2 to TRBJ2-2; D is unclear. V was clipped by 3 bases and J by 0 bases, with 8 bases between them. The CDR3 extends over 15 amino acids. Germline values: CDR1 SNHLY, CDR2 FYNNEI. DNA for the CDR3: TGTGCCAGCAGTGATCGGAGAGCGAACACCGGGGAGCTGTTTTTT. It codes for CASSDRRANTGELFF.

In this sample, this clonotype turned up many times. The chain couples TRBV6-6 to TRBJ1-1; D uncertain. CDR3 length: 11 amino acids. Trimming cost V 3 bases and J 11 bases, with 10 bases left between them. The germline V gene encodes CDR1 MNHNY and CDR2 SVGAGI (reference sequence). CDR3 DNA sequence: TGTGCCAGCAGTTATTTCTGGGAGGCTTTCTTT. It specifies CASSYFWEAFF.

CDR3 region: CATSARSGTGPNTGELFF. The CDR3 bases are TGTGCCACCAGTGCCCGCTCCGGGACAGGGCCAAACACCGGGGAGCTGTTTTTT. The chain uses TRBV24-1 and TRBJ2-2, with 9 bases identical to TRBD1. J was trimmed by 2 bases and V by 5 bases; bases with no gene match: 11. This CDR3 has 18 residues. The germline V gene encodes CDR1 KGHDR and CDR2 SFDVKD.

The V gene is TRBV9, the J gene TRBJ2-7; no clear D gene. The V end was cut by 0 bases, the J end by 2 bases, with 18 bases between. The CDR3 runs 17 residues. CDR1 and CDR2 from the germline V gene are SGDLS and YYNGEE. CDR3 region: CASSVGVRQPSPYEQYF. CDR3 DNA sequence: TGTGCCAGCAGCGTAGGGGTTCGGCAGCCAAGTCCCTACGAGCAGTACTTC.

The chain joins TRBV15 to TRBJ2-7; 10 bases fit TRBD1. Germline lookup yields CDR1 LNHNV and CDR2 YYDKDF (reference sequence). V was pared by 0 bases and J by 5 bases, with 7 bases of the junction left unmatched. The CDR3 runs 16 residues. CDR3: CATSRELGDRGHEQYF. The DNA of the CDR3 is TGTGCCACCAGCAGAGAACTTGGGGACAGGGGTCACGAGCAGTACTTC.

This chain links TRBV2 with TRBJ2-2; TRBD1 agrees at 7 bases. Germline CDR1 is SNHLY and CDR2 is FYNNEI. V was clipped by 7 bases and J by 1 base; unmatched bases: 3. This CDR3 comprises 14 residues. As DNA, the CDR3 is TGTGCCAGCACAGGGGGATGGAACACCGGGGAGCTGTTTTTT. It is translated as CASTGGWNTGELFF. The variable domain in full, completed from reference TRBV2 and TRBJ2-2, reads EPEVTQTPSHQVTQMGQEVILRCVPISNHLYFYWYRQILGQKVEFLVSFYNNEISEKSEIFDDQFSVERPDGSNFTLKIRSTKLEDSAMYFCASTGGWNTGELFFGEGSRLTVL.

This clonotype is a singleton in its sample. The rearrangement uses TRBV24-1 and TRBJ1-1; 8 bases are a match to TRBD1. CDR1 is KGHDR and CDR2 is SFDVKD in the germline V gene. This CDR3 contains 15 residues. V was pared by 8 bases and J by 0 bases, with 7 bases of the junction left unmatched. This CDR3 reads CATIYRTGMNTEAFF. CDR3 sequence (DNA): TGTGCCACCATTTACAGGACAGGGATGAACACTGAAGCTTTCTTT.

This clonotype was seen a few times. The chain combines TRBV29-1 with TRBJ1-6; the D gene is possibly TRBD1 (5 bases). Trimming removed 4 bases from V and 7 bases from J, with 11 bases in between. The CDR3 is made up of 13 amino acids. Per the germline V gene, CDR1 is SQVTM and CDR2 is ANQGSEA. The CDR3 sequence is CSVGGGFNSPLHF. The CDR3 coding sequence is TGCAGCGTTGGGGGGGGATTCAATTCACCCCTCCACTTT.

The chain uses TRBV9 and TRBJ1-6; 7 nucleotides match TRBD1. Germline V gives CDR1 SGDLS, CDR2 YYNGEE. Trimming cost V 0 bases and J 6 bases; bases outside gene matches: 6. The CDR3 covers 16 residues. DNA of the CDR3: TGTGCCAGCAGCGTAGAATCGACAGGGTTTAATTCACCCCTCCACTTT. Residues: CASSVESTGFNSPLHF.

This clonotype was seen at least ten times. CDR3 in DNA: TGTGCCAGCAGCGTAGGGCCTACCGGGGAAGAGACCCAGTACTTC. Its translation: CASSVGPTGEETQYF. The chain carries TRBV9 and TRBJ2-5, with a weak D call TRBD2 (5 bases). Per germline, CDR1 SGDLS and CDR2 YYNGEE. V dropped 0 bases and J dropped 3 bases, with 12 bases sitting between them. There are 15 residues in the CDR3.

The chain joins TRBV19 to TRBJ2-7, with 10 bases that match TRBD2. Trimming took 3 bases from V and 5 from J; bases not matched to a gene: 10. The CDR3 has 16 residues. CDR1 is LNHDA, CDR2 SQIVND, per germline (reference sequence). CDR3 nucleotides: TGTGCCAGTAGTATCGTGTTAGCGGGAGGTCAGGACGAGCAGTACTTC. It specifies CASSIVLAGGQDEQYF.

The chain joins TRBV4-3 to TRBJ2-7; no firm D call. Per the germline V gene, CDR1 is LGHNA and CDR2 is YSLEER. CDR3 length equals 15 residues. V was shortened by 0 bases and J by 0 bases, with 9 bases between the two germline ends. The CDR3 DNA reads as TGCGCCAGCAGCCAAGATTCGGTGGTCTCCTACGAGCAGTACTTC. This codes for CASSQDSVVSYEQYF.

Ten or more counts support this clonotype. This chain connects TRBV4-1 to TRBJ1-2; maybe TRBD1 (6 bases). This CDR3 comprises 16 residues. V shed 4 bases and J shed 4 bases, with 19 bases lying between them. Per the germline V gene, CDR1 is MGHRA and CDR2 is YSYEKL. The CDR3: CASSLDPDRRAYGYTF. CDR3 bases: TGCGCCAGCAGCCTTGACCCCGACAGGCGGGCCTATGGCTACACCTTC.

This clonotype was recorded at least ten times. This rearrangement joins TRBV30 to TRBJ2-3; 11 positions agree with TRBD2. Germline V gives CDR1 GTSNPN, CDR2 SVGIG (reference sequence). V dropped 4 bases and J dropped 6; count of bases not matched to a gene: 3. This CDR3 spans 13 amino acids. CDR3 sequence: CAWTSGGWDTQYF. In nucleotides, the CDR3 is TGTGCCTGGACTAGCGGGGGGTGGGATACGCAGTATTTT.

CDR3 region: CASSLGQGTDEQFF. CDR3 DNA sequence: TGTGCCAGCAGCTTGGGACAGGGTACCGATGAGCAGTTCTTC. The J gene is TRBJ2-1, the V gene TRBV7-2, with TRBD1 identical over 9 bases. The CDR3 runs to 14 residues. The trim removed 3 bases at V and 8 bases at J, leaving 5 bases unmatched. Looked up from germline, CDR1 is SGHTA and CDR2 is FQGNSA. Supplemented by reference TRBV7-2 and TRBJ2-1, the full variable domain reads GAGVSQSPSNKVTEKGKDVELRCDPISGHTALYWYRQSLGQGLEFLIYFQGNSAPDKSGLPSDRFSAERTGGSVSTLTIQRTQQEDSAVYLCASSLGQGTDEQFFGPGTRLTVL.